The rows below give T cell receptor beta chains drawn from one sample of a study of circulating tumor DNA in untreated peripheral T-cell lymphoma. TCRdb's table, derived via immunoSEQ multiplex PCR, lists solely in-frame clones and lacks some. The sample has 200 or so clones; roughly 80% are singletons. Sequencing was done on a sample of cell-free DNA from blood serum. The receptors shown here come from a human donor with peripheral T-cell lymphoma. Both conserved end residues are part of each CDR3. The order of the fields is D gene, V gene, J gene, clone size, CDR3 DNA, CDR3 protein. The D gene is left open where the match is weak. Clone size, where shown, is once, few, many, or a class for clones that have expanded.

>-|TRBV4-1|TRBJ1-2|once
TGCGCCAGCAGCCAAGACCCACTCTTAGGGGATAACTATGGCTACACCTTC
CASSQDPLLGDNYGYTF
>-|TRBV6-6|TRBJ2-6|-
TGTGCCAGCGGAGGGCTCTCTGGGGCCAACGTCCTGACTTTC
CASGGLSGANVLTF
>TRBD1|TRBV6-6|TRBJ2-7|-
TGTGCCAGCAGTTACCAGGGGGTACCCTCCTTC
CASSYQGVPSF
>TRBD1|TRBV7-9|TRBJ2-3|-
TGTGCCAGCAGCTCCGGGACAGGGTCCACAGATACGCAGTATTTT
CASSSGTGSTDTQYF
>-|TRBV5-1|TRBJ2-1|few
TGCGCCAGCAGCTTGGGTGACAATGAGCAGTTCTTC
CASSLGDNEQFF
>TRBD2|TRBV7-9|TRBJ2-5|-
TGTGCCAGCAGCCCGCTAGCGGAGGCCCAAGAGACCCAGTACTTC
CASSPLAEAQETQYF
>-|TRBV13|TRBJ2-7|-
TGTGCCAGCAGCTTAGGTGGCTACGAGCAGTACTTC
CASSLGGYEQYF
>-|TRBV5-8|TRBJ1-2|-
TGTGCCAGCCTACAGATACGAAAGACCTATGGCTACACCTTC
CASLQIRKTYGYTF
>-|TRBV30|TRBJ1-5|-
TGTGCCTGGAGTCAGACAGTGATAAATCAGCCCCAGCATTTT
CAWSQTVINQPQHF
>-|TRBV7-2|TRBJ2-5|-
TGTGCCAGCAGTCCCAGGGGGGGTAGCGGGCTGAGGGGAGAGACCCAGTACTTC
CASSPRGGSGLRGETQYF
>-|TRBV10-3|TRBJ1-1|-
TGTGCCATCAGTGAGAGCCGGCGGGACACTGAAGCTTTCTTT
CAISESRRDTEAFF
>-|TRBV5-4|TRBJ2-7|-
TGTGCCAGCAGCTTGGGGCAGAGCTCCTACGAGCAGTACTTC
CASSLGQSSYEQYF
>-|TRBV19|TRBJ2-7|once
TGTGCCAGTAAGACACAGTGGAGCTCCTACGAGCAGTACTTC
CASKTQWSSYEQYF
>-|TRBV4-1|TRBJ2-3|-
TGCGCCAGCAGCCCCTGGACTTATGGGGCGGATACGCAGTATTTT
CASSPWTYGADTQYF
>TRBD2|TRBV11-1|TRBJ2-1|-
TGTGCCAGCAGCCACCGCCCAGCGGGAAATTACAATGAGCAGTTCTTC
CASSHRPAGNYNEQFF
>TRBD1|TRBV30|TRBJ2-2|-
TGTGCCTGGAGTCAAGGGACAGGGTTGAATGCCGGGGAGCTGTTTTTT
CAWSQGTGLNAGELFF
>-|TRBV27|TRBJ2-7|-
TGTGCCAGCAGTTTATCGAGGGGTAGCGAGCAGTACTTC
CASSLSRGSEQYF
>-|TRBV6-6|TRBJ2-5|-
TGTGCCAGCAGTTACGGACTCCAAGAGACCCAGTACTTC
CASSYGLQETQYF
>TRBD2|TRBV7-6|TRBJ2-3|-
TGTGCCAGCAGCTTAGACCGACTAGCGGGAGGAAAGTATTTT
CASSLDRLAGGKYF
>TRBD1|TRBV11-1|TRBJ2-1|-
TGTGCCAGCAGCTTAGTACAGGGGGTCAACAATGAGCAGTTCTTC
CASSLVQGVNNEQFF
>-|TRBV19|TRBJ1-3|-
TGTGCCAGTAGCCCGGACGGCTCTGGAAACACCATATATTTT
CASSPDGSGNTIYF
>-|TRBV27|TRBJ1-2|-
TGTGCCAGCAGGAAGGGGGATGGCTACACCTTC
CASRKGDGYTF
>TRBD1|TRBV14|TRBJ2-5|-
TGTGCCAGCAGCCAAGTGGGCAGGGGGCGTCAAGAGACCCAGTACTTC
CASSQVGRGRQETQYF
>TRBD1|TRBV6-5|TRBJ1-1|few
TGTGCCAGCAGCCTGGGGACAGGGGGGTACACTGAAGCTTTCTTT
CASSLGTGGYTEAFF
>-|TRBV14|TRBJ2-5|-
TGTGCCAGCAGCCAAGACAGAAAGACCCAGTACTTC
CASSQDRKTQYF
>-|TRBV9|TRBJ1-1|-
TGTGCCAGCAGCGGAGATCTGGGGAACACTGAAGCTTTCTTT
CASSGDLGNTEAFF
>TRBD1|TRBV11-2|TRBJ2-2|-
TGTGCCAGCAGCTTAGCGACAGGGGTCGAGGCCGGGGAGCTGTTTTTT
CASSLATGVEAGELFF
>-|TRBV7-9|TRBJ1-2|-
TGTGCCAGCAGCCAGGGGCAAGCGATCTATGGCTACACCTTC
CASSQGQAIYGYTF